The clone carrying this TCR beta chain was seen repeatedly, ten times or more. Its antigen is still unknown. What was amplified from RNA transcripts were TCR beta CDR3 regions. The HTBI primer set was used in a first-round RT-PCR of the TCR CDR3. TCRdb re-called the multiplex PCR reads through MiXCR, storing one row per CDR3 protein. The sample lists approximately 510,000 distinct CDR3 sequences, under 25% occurring once. This CDR3 has 16 residues. V shed 3 bases and J shed 8 bases, with 19 bases lying between them. The V gene's germline CDR1 is SGHAT and CDR2 FQNNGV. The sample originates from a study of T cells in Graves' hyperthyroidism and ophthalmopathy. Study outcomes and limitations: In blood, most of the thyroid clonotypes expanded above 0.001 were also present.

Graves' hyperthyroidism showing no ophthalmopathy progression within 18 months was considered stable. Patients were excluded for uncontrolled infection, other autoimmune disease, pregnancy or lactation. This chain uses TRBV11-2 with TRBJ2-2; D perhaps matches TRBD1 (5 bases). The clonotype was recovered from a young man with Graves' hyperthyroidism. The specimen sequenced was blood. This chain's CDR3 is CASSFRWGTSWGELFF. In DNA, the CDR3 is TGTGCCAGCAGCTTCCGCTGGGGCACCTCGTGGGGGGAGCTGTTTTTT.